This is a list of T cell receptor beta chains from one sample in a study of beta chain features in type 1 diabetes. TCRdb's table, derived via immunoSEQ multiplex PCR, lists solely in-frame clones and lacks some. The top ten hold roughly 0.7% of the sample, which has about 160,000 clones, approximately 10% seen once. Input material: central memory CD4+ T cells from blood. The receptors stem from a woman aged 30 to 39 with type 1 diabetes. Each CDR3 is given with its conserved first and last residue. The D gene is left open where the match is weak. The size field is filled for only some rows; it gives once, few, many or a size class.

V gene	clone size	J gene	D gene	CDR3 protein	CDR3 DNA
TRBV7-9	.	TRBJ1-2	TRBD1	CASSSPEQGAFGYTF	TGTGCCAGCAGCTCCCCGGAACAGGGGGCGTTTGGCTACACCTTC
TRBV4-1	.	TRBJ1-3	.	CASSRGQFRDTIYF	TGCGCCAGCAGTCGCGGACAGTTCAGAGACACCATATATTTT
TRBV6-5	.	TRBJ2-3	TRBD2	CASSSLGAGVVDTQYF	TGTGCCAGCAGTTCCCTCGGGGCGGGAGTTGTAGATACGCAGTATTTT
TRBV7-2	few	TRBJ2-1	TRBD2	CASSSIAGGLSDEQFF	TGTGCCAGCAGCTCCATAGCGGGAGGCCTTTCGGATGAGCAGTTCTTC
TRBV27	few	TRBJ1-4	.	CASSNPGRREKLFF	TGTGCCAGCAGTAACCCGGGGAGGAGGGAAAAACTGTTTTTT
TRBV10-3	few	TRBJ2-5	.	CASSYPGETQYF	TGTGCCAGCAGTTACCCGGGGGAGACCCAGTACTTC
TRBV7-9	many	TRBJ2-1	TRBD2	CASREGTSGKSYNEQFF	TGTGCCAGCAGGGAGGGGACTAGCGGGAAATCCTACAATGAGCAGTTCTTC
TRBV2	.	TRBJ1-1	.	CASSEGAAPKAFF	TGTGCCAGCAGTGAAGGGGCCGCACCTAAAGCTTTCTTT
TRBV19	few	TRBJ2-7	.	CASREGAYESYEQYF	TGTGCCAGTAGGGAGGGAGCCTATGAATCCTACGAGCAGTACTTC
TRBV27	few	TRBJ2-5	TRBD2	CASSRTSGIGETQYF	TGTGCCAGCAGCAGGACTAGCGGGATAGGAGAGACCCAGTACTTC
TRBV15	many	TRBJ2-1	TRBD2	CATSRGTSGREFF	TGTGCCACCAGCAGAGGGACTAGCGGGAGAGAGTTCTTC
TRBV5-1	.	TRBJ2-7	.	CASSQRSSYEQYF	TGCGCCAGCAGCCAGCGGAGCTCCTACGAGCAGTACTTC
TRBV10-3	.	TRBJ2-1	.	CATSPDSSSYNEQFF	TGTGCCACCTCGCCGGACTCAAGCTCCTACAATGAGCAGTTCTTC
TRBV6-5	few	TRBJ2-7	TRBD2	CASSYSGTMTYEQYF	TGTGCCAGCAGCTACTCCGGGACTATGACCTACGAGCAGTACTTC
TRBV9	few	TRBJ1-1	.	CASSAQGNTEAFF	TGTGCCAGCAGCGCACAGGGGAACACTGAAGCTTTCTTT
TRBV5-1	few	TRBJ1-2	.	CASTPGEALNYGYTF	TGCGCCAGCACCCCAGGTGAAGCTCTCAACTATGGCTACACCTTC
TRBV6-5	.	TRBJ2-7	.	CASSYADYSYEQYF	TGTGCCAGCAGTTACGCGGACTATTCCTACGAGCAGTACTTC
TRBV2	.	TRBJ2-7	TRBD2	CATSQQGLAGDEQYF	TGTGCCACAAGCCAGCAAGGCCTAGCGGGAGACGAGCAGTACTTC
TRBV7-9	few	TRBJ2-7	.	CASSLVFTGFSYEQYF	TGTGCCAGCAGCTTAGTATTCACAGGGTTCTCCTACGAGCAGTACTTC
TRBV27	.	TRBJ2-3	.	CASRFLSGITDTQYF	TGTGCCAGCAGATTCCTCTCGGGGATCACAGATACGCAGTATTTT
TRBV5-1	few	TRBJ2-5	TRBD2	CASSEAGEETQYF	TGCGCCAGCAGTGAAGCGGGAGAAGAGACCCAGTACTTC
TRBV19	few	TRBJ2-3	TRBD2	CASSPLAGPSTDTQYF	TGTGCCAGTAGTCCGCTAGCGGGGCCTAGCACAGATACGCAGTATTTT
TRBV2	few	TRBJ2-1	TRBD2	CASSDPGLAGVEQFF	TGTGCCAGCAGTGATCCGGGACTAGCGGGAGTTGAGCAGTTCTTC
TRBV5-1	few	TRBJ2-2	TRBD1	CASKDLSGTGNTGELFF	TGCGCCAGCAAGGATCTCTCCGGGACAGGGAACACCGGGGAGCTGTTTTTT
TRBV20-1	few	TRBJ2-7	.	CSALIYEQYF	TGCAGCGCACTCATCTACGAGCAGTACTTC
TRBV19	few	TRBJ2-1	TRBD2	CASSELSGLAGSNEQFF	TGTGCCAGTAGTGAACTCTCGGGACTAGCGGGGAGCAATGAGCAGTTCTTC
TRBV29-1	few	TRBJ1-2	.	CSGQGSYGYTF	TGCAGCGGCCAGGGTTCCTATGGCTACACCTTC
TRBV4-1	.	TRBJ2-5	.	CASSQDQISVRETQYF	TGCGCCAGCAGCCAAGACCAGATAAGTGTTCGAGAGACCCAGTACTTC
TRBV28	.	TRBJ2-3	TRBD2	CASTPGTSGTDTQYF	TGTGCCAGCACCCCCGGGACTAGCGGCACAGATACGCAGTATTTT
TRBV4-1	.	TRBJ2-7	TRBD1	CASSLGQGYEQYF	TGCGCCAGCAGCCTGGGACAGGGATACGAGCAGTACTTC
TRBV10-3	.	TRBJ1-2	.	CAISLTQGIGNYGYTF	TGTGCCATCAGTCTTACACAGGGAATTGGGAACTATGGCTACACCTTC
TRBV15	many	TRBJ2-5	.	CATSRDRETQYF	TGTGCCACCAGCAGAGATCGGGAGACCCAGTACTTC
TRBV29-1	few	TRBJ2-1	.	CRVSGDSYNEQFF	TGCAGGGTCAGCGGAGACTCCTACAATGAGCAGTTCTTC
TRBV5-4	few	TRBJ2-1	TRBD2	CASSLSLAGVDEQFF	TGTGCCAGCAGCTTGTCTCTAGCGGGAGTGGATGAGCAGTTCTTC
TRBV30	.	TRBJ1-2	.	CAWSTPGRGGYTF	TGTGCCTGGAGTACGCCAGGGCGGGGAGGCTACACCTTC
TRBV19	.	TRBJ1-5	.	CASSILAGDDQPQHF	TGTGCCAGTAGTATCTTGGCAGGCGATGATCAGCCCCAGCATTTT